These T cell receptor beta chains were read from a single sample in a study of cytomegalovirus exposure and HLA in healthy donors. The method was immunoSEQ multiplex PCR; TCRdb's version includes in-frame clones alone and lacks a portion of them. The sample has about 110,000 clones; approximately 86% are singletons. Sequencing was carried out using PBMCs. All receptors derive from a woman under 30 in good health and CMV-seronegative. Each CDR3 is given with its conserved first and last residue. The order of the fields is CDR3 length, J gene, D gene, V gene, clone size, CDR3 DNA, CDR3 protein. D genes are given only for firm matches. Size is stated for part of the rows, as once, few or many counts, or as a class when the clone is expanded.

length: 14; J: TRBJ2-7; D: NA; V: TRBV5-1; size: NA; DNA: TGCGCCAGCAGCTCGACGCCAGGAGGGCGCGAGCAGTACTTC; CDR3: CASSSTPGGREQYF
length: 14; J: TRBJ2-7; D: NA; V: TRBV7-8; size: NA; DNA: TGTGCCAGCAGTTTCAGGCCACCCCCCTACGAGCAGTACTTC; CDR3: CASSFRPPPYEQYF
length: 13; J: TRBJ1-2; D: NA; V: TRBV5-1; size: NA; DNA: TGCGCCAGCAGCTTGGACGGGGACTATGGCTACACCTTC; CDR3: CASSLDGDYGYTF
length: 17; J: TRBJ2-5; D: TRBD2; V: TRBV4-1; size: NA; DNA: TGCGCCAGCAGCCGGGAGTTAGCGGGGGCGAACCAAGAGACCCAGTACTTC; CDR3: CASSRELAGANQETQYF
length: 14; J: TRBJ2-7; D: NA; V: TRBV6-5; size: NA; DNA: TGTGCCAGCAGTTACGCGTGGGAGTCCTACGAGCAGTACTTC; CDR3: CASSYAWESYEQYF
length: 14; J: TRBJ1-2; D: NA; V: TRBV27; size: NA; DNA: TGTGCCAGCAGTTTAGCAGGCTCAACAAATGGCTACACCTTC; CDR3: CASSLAGSTNGYTF
length: 14; J: TRBJ2-3; D: NA; V: TRBV7-3; size: NA; DNA: TGTGCCAGCAGCTTTCGAGGAAGCACAGATACGCAGTATTTT; CDR3: CASSFRGSTDTQYF
length: 15; J: TRBJ2-7; D: NA; V: TRBV5-6; size: NA; DNA: TGTGCCAGCAGCTTGGAACAGGGACCCTCCTACGAGCAGTACTTC; CDR3: CASSLEQGPSYEQYF
length: 15; J: TRBJ1-5; D: NA; V: TRBV25-1; size: NA; DNA: TGTGCCAGCAGCCAGGACAGAAATAGCAATCAGCCCCAGCATTTT; CDR3: CASSQDRNSNQPQHF
length: 19; J: TRBJ2-1; D: TRBD2; V: TRBV4-2; size: NA; DNA: TGTGCCAGCAGCCAAGGGGACGAAGGGTCGGGGGGGGCCAGGAATGAGCAGTTCTTC; CDR3: CASSQGDEGSGGARNEQFF
length: 15; J: TRBJ2-7; D: NA; V: TRBV6-1; size: NA; DNA: TGTGCCAGCAGTGAAACCCCAGGCAATAACTACGAGCAGTACTTC; CDR3: CASSETPGNNYEQYF
length: 14; J: TRBJ2-7; D: TRBD2; V: TRBV9; size: NA; DNA: TGTGCCAGCAGCACCGGGACTAGCGGGTCTGAGCAGTACTTC; CDR3: CASSTGTSGSEQYF
length: 22; J: TRBJ2-4; D: TRBD2; V: TRBV30; size: NA; DNA: TGTGCCTGGAGTGTTGTCCCGACTAGCGGGGGAACAACCCTGCTAGCCAAAAACATTCAGTACTTC; CDR3: CAWSVVPTSGGTTLLAKNIQYF
length: 13; J: TRBJ2-7; D: NA; V: TRBV5-6; size: few; DNA: TGTGCCAGCAGGAGGGCTAGCGTTGGGGAGCAGTACTTC; CDR3: CASRRASVGEQYF
length: 12; J: TRBJ2-7; D: NA; V: TRBV29-1; size: NA; DNA: TGCAGCGTTGAAGGTGCGGGGAGTGAGCAGTACTTC; CDR3: CSVEGAGSEQYF
length: 11; J: TRBJ1-3; D: NA; V: TRBV10-3; size: NA; DNA: TGTGCCACGTTCTCTGGAAACACCATATATTTT; CDR3: CATFSGNTIYF
length: 14; J: TRBJ1-1; D: NA; V: TRBV21-1; size: NA; DNA: TGTGCCAGCAGCAACAGGGCGGTGGACACTGAAGCTTTCTTT; CDR3: CASSNRAVDTEAFF
length: 13; J: TRBJ2-7; D: NA; V: TRBV19; size: NA; DNA: TGTGCCAGTTCTCCCCAAACCAGGGCCGAGCAGTACTTC; CDR3: CASSPQTRAEQYF
length: 14; J: TRBJ2-5; D: NA; V: TRBV5-1; size: NA; DNA: TGCGCCAGCAGCCAACAGGGTGTTGGAGAGACCCAGTACTTC; CDR3: CASSQQGVGETQYF
length: 16; J: TRBJ2-1; D: TRBD2; V: TRBV6-6; size: NA; DNA: TGTGCCAGCAGTTACTCTCCTAGCGGGGGGTACAATGAGCAGTTCTTC; CDR3: CASSYSPSGGYNEQFF
length: 17; J: TRBJ2-1; D: TRBD2; V: TRBV9; size: NA; DNA: TGTGCCAGCAGCGGGACTAGCGGGGGACCTAATTACAATGAGCAGTTCTTC; CDR3: CASSGTSGGPNYNEQFF
length: 14; J: TRBJ1-1; D: TRBD1; V: TRBV5-1; size: once; DNA: TGCGCCAGCAGCCCACCGACAGGGACCCCTGAAGCTTTCTTT; CDR3: CASSPPTGTPEAFF
length: 13; J: TRBJ2-2; D: NA; V: TRBV6-5; size: few; DNA: TGTGCCAGCAGTTATATTTCAGCCGGGGAGCTGTTTTTT; CDR3: CASSYISAGELFF
length: 15; J: TRBJ2-2; D: TRBD1; V: TRBV6-6; size: NA; DNA: TGTGCCAGCAGTTACTTGACAGGGGGAACCGGGGAGCTGTTTTTT; CDR3: CASSYLTGGTGELFF
length: 13; J: TRBJ1-5; D: NA; V: TRBV2; size: NA; DNA: TGTGCCAGCGGCCGCAATACCAATCAGCCCCAGCATTTT; CDR3: CASGRNTNQPQHF
length: 15; J: TRBJ2-3; D: NA; V: TRBV5-6; size: NA; DNA: TGTGCCAGCAGCCAGATCTCACCTAGCACAGATACGCAGTATTTT; CDR3: CASSQISPSTDTQYF
length: 15; J: TRBJ2-7; D: TRBD1; V: TRBV28; size: NA; DNA: TGTGCCAGCAGTTTTGGTGGGACAGGGCTCTACGAGCAGTACTTC; CDR3: CASSFGGTGLYEQYF
length: 14; J: TRBJ2-1; D: NA; V: TRBV7-3; size: NA; DNA: TGTGCCAGCAGCCCGCTGACTAGTGGGAATGAGCAGTTCTTC; CDR3: CASSPLTSGNEQFF
length: 14; J: TRBJ2-7; D: TRBD1; V: TRBV5-1; size: NA; DNA: TGCGCCAGCAGCTCCCTGACAGGGGGCGGCGAGCAGTACTTC; CDR3: CASSSLTGGGEQYF
length: 15; J: TRBJ1-2; D: NA; V: TRBV29-1; size: NA; DNA: TGCAGCGTTGAGGACACTCTAATCCCTAACTATGGCTACACCTTC; CDR3: CSVEDTLIPNYGYTF
length: 10; J: TRBJ2-1; D: NA; V: TRBV2; size: NA; DNA: TGTGCCAGCAGTGGGCCGGAGCAGTTCTTC; CDR3: CASSGPEQFF
length: 14; J: TRBJ2-3; D: NA; V: TRBV5-6; size: NA; DNA: NA; CDR3: CASSPFGQGTFWYF
length: 14; J: TRBJ2-5; D: TRBD2; V: TRBV14; size: NA; DNA: TGTGCCAGCAGCCAAGTGGGTAGCGGGGACCCACACCACTTC; CDR3: CASSQVGSGDPHHF
length: 14; J: TRBJ1-2; D: NA; V: TRBV18; size: NA; DNA: TGTGCCAGCTCAGGCTTCGACAGCGATTATGGCTACACCTTC; CDR3: CASSGFDSDYGYTF